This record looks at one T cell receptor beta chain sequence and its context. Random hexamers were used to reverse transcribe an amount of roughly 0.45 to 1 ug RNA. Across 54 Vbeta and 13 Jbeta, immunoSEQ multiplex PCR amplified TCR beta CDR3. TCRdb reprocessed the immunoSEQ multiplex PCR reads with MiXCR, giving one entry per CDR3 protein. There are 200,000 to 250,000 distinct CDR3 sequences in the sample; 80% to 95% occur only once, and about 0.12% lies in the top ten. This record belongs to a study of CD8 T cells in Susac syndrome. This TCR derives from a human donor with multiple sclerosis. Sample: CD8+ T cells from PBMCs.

For the CDR3, the DNA is TGTGCCAGCAGCACCAACCGGGACAGGGTGACGAACACTGAAGCTTTCTTT. Translated, it gives CASSTNRDRVTNTEAFF. V and J are TRBV21-1 and TRBJ1-1; the table gives TRBD1 as D, unverified against the DNA. TRBV21-1 is a known pseudogene. The CDR3 extends over 17 amino acids.